The clone carrying this TCR beta chain was counted between two and nine times. Its antigen is not identified. These data come from a study of T-cell reconstitution after alpha-beta-depleted transplantation in children. Study-level findings and limits: Reports say that about two months after transplant, the alpha-beta T cells came out of several hundred graft clones that had expanded.

Between the trimmed V and J ends, which lost 4 bases and 6 bases, there was a span of 7 bases. The CDR3 runs 11 residues. Unique molecular identifiers were incorporated during preparation of the TCRbeta library. TCRdb re-called the PCR reads through MiXCR, storing one row per CDR3 protein. Of some 120,000 distinct CDR3 sequences in the sample, 23% were seen once. The genes are TRBV12-3 or TRBV12-4 and TRBJ2-7; D call uncertain. The source material was PBMCs, mostly from graft donor cells, sampled 180 days after TCRalphabeta/CD19-depleted stem cell transplant. The receptor comes from a male patient aged 2-9 years who had a stem cell transplant for chronic granulomatous disease, so the T cells may come from the graft donor. The CDR3 nucleotides read TGTGCCAGCAGTTCAGGATCCGAGCAGTACTTC. It translates to CASSSGSEQYF.